This T cell receptor beta chain stems from a study of CD8 T cells in ankylosing spondylitis. The CDR3 contains 15 residues. CDR1 DFQATT and CDR2 SNEGSKA come from the germline V gene (reference sequence). Trimming pared 6 bases from V and 0 bases from J, leaving 14 bases between. TCR beta libraries were made by quantitative 5'-RACE with molecular barcodes. Each CDR3 protein is one row after TCRdb ran MiXCR on the 5' RACE reads. The sample consists of over 700,000 distinct CDR3 sequences, about 20% of them appearing once. Turning to this clonotype: Its antigen is unidentified. The conserved phenylalanine or tryptophan is not found at the CDR3 terminus, so this likely reflects a read error.

Study-level points and caveats: Disease-linked clones had a CD8+ phenotype and relatively low frequency in peripheral blood. Within matched ankylosing spondylitis synovial fluid, disease-linked clones were reportedly significantly enriched. Among TCR beta sequences, a motif of several highly homologous variants appeared characteristic of ankylosing spondylitis blood.

The sample consisted of blood, either unsorted or a sorted T cell fraction (not recorded which). V and J are TRBV20-1 and TRBJ1-4, with D hard to call. This clonotype originated in a male donor with ankylosing spondylitis. CDR3 residues: CSAQPRTATNEKLFL. The DNA of the CDR3 is TGCAGTGCCCAACCGAGGACTGCAACTAATGAAAAACTGTTTTTG.